This T cell receptor beta chain comes out of a study of Graves' ophthalmopathy and Graves' hyperthyroidism. Scientists amplified the TCR beta CDR3 regions from RNA transcripts. The library came from an HTBI-primed first-round RT-PCR and a second-round multiplex PCR. TCRdb itself ran the multiplex PCR reads through MiXCR, one entry per CDR3 protein. This repertoire shows some 160,000 distinct CDR3 sequences, about two fifths found once; its top ten account for 8% to 10%. Study-level findings and limits: Blood repertoires reportedly contained most expanded thyroid clonotypes above 0.001 frequency.

The CDR3 runs to 16 residues. V was clipped by 0 bases and J by 2 bases; unmatched bases: 6. Germline V gene lookup returns CDR1 SGHAT and CDR2 FQNNGV. As to this clonotype: Its antigen remains unknown.

The gene calls are TRBV11-2 and TRBJ2-7; 8 bases are shared with TRBD1. Sequencing used peripheral blood. This receptor was identified in a man aged 25-45 years with Graves' ophthalmopathy. CDR3 nucleotide sequence: TGTGCCAGCAGCTTAGATTTCGGGACAGGAGCCTACGAGCAGTACTTC. This codes for CASSLDFGTGAYEQYF.